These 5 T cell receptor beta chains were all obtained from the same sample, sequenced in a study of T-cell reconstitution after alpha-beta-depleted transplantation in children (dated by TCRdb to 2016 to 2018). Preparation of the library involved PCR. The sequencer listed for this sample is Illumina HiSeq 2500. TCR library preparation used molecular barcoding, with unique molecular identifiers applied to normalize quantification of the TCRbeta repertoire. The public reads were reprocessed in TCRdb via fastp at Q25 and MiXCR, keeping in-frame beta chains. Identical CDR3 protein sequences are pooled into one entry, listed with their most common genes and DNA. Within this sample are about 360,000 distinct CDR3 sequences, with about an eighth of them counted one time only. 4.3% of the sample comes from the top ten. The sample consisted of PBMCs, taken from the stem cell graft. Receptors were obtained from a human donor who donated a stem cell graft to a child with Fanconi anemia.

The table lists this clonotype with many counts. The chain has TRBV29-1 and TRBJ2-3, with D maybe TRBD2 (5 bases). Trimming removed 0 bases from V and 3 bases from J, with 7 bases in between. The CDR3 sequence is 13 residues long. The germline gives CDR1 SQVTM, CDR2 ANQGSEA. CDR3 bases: TGCAGCGTTGAAGATGAGGGAACAGATACGCAGTATTTT. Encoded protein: CSVEDEGTDTQYF.

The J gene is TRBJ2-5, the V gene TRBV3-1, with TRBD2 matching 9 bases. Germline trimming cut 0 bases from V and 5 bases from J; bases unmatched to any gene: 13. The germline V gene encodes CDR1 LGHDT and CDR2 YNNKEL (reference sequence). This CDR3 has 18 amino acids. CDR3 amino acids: CASSQDGRAGGPAETQYF. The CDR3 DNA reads TGTGCCAGCAGCCAAGATGGTCGAGCGGGGGGACCTGCGGAGACCCAGTACTTC.

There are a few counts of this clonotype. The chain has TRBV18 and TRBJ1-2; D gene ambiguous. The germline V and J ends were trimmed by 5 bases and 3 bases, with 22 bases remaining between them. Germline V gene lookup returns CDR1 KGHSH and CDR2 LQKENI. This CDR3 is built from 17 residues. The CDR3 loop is CASSSMPGPGLDYGYTF. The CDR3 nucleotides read TGTGCCAGCTCATCAATGCCAGGTCCAGGCCTGGACTATGGCTACACCTTC.

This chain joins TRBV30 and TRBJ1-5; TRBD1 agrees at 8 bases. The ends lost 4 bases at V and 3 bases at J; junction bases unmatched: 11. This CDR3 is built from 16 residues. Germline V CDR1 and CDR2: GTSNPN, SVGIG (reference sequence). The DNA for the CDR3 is TGTGCCTGGAATCCAGGGGGCGTGTGGCCCAATCAGCCCCAGCATTTT. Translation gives CAWNPGGVWPNQPQHF.

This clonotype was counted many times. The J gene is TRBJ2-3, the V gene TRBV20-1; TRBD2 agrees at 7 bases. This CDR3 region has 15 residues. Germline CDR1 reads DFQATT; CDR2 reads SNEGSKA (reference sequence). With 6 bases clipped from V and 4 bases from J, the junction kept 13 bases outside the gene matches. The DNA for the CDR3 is TGCAGTGCCCGAGGCGCTAGCGGTAGGGCAGATACGCAGTATTTT. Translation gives CSARGASGRADTQYF.